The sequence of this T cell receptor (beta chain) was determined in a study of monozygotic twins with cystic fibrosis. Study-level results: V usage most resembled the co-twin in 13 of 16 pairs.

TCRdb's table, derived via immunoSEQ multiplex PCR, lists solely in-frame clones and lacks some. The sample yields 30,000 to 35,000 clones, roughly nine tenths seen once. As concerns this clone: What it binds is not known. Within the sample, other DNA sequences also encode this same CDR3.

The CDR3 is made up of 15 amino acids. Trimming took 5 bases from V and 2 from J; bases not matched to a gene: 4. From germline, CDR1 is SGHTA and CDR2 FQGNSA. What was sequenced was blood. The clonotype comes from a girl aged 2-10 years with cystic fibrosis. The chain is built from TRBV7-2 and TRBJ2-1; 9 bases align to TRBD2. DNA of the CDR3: TGTGCCAGCAGCCTGACTAGCGGACCCTACAATGAGCAGTTCTTC. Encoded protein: CASSLTSGPYNEQFF.